The T cell receptor beta chain under discussion was sequenced for a study of graft-versus-host responses after intestinal transplantation. In the case of this clone: Antigen specificity is unknown.

Clones were read by immunoSEQ multiplex PCR, and TCRdb kept only the in-frame ones, dropping some. The sample contains around 100,000 clones, approximately 84% of which appear only once. The CDR3 spans 14 residues. Germline CDR1 is MNHNY and CDR2 is SVGAGI (reference sequence). V shed 6 bases, J shed 5 bases, and the junction held 6 bases outside the gene matches. This material consisted of unstimulated CD4+ T cells sorted from spleen or lymph node cells, taken before intestinal transplant. The sequence was obtained from a human donor who received an intestinal transplant. This chain joins TRBV6-6 and TRBJ2-1; TRBD1 aligns across 8 bases. CDR3 nucleotide sequence: TGTGCCAGCAGGTGGGGGACAGGAAACAATGAGCAGTTCTTC. This sequence encodes CASRWGTGNNEQFF.